The 7 T cell receptor beta chains below come from one sample, sequenced in a study of shared clonotypes between healthy human individuals. This table comes from immunoSEQ multiplex PCR, and its TCRdb copy is limited to in-frame clones, with some not included. The repertoire holds around 2,000,000 clones, with 85% to 95% as singletons. What was sequenced was naive CD4+ T cells sorted from blood. The subset was: CD45RA+ positively selected. Receptors were obtained from a man aged 18 to 30 in good health.

The V gene is TRBV29-1, the J gene TRBJ2-3; D is unresolved. V was trimmed by 4 bases and J by 2 bases, leaving 10 bases between them. CDR3 length equals 13 residues. The germline V gene has CDR1 SQVTM and CDR2 ANQGSEA. CDR3 residues: CSVVGKPTDTQYF. CDR3 nucleotides: TGCAGCGTTGTCGGAAAACCCACAGATACGCAGTATTTT.

This sequence joins TRBV7-9 and TRBJ2-7; the D gene is possibly TRBD2 (5 bases). The V and J ends lost 5 bases and 0 bases respectively, with 11 bases between them. The CDR3 consists of 14 residues. Germline V gene lookup returns CDR1 SEHNR and CDR2 FQNEAQ (reference sequence). CDR3 region: CASSRGKSSYEQYF. The CDR3 DNA is TGTGCCAGCAGCCGAGGGAAGAGCTCCTACGAGCAGTACTTC. Full variable domain (outside the CDR3, taken from reference TRBV7-9 and TRBJ2-7): DTGVSQNPRHKITKRGQNVTFRCDPISEHNRLYWYRQTLGQGPEFLTYFQNEAQLEKSRLLSDRFSAERPKGSFSTLEIQRTEQGDSAMYLCASSRGKSSYEQYFGPGTRLTVT.

The rearrangement uses TRBV25-1 and TRBJ1-2, with 7 bases that match TRBD1. The J segment lost 1 base and the V segment lost 4 bases, leaving 6 bases of the junction unmatched. The CDR3 has 15 residues. Germline CDR1 MGHDK, CDR2 SYGVNS. The CDR3 sequence: CASSVAQGFNYGYTF. The CDR3 DNA reads TGTGCCAGCAGTGTGGCACAGGGGTTTAACTATGGCTACACCTTC.

The V call is TRBV6-4, the J call TRBJ2-7; 10 positions match TRBD2. From germline, CDR1 is MRHNA and CDR2 SNTAGT. V lost 10 bases, J lost 0 bases, and 12 bases stayed unmatched. This CDR3 comprises 16 residues. The CDR3 sequence is CAIRPPGLACSYEQYF. The CDR3 DNA follows: TGTGCCATCCGCCCTCCGGGACTAGCGTGCTCCTACGAGCAGTACTTC.

The chain is built from TRBV2 and TRBJ2-5; 7 bases agree with TRBD2. The CDR3 spans 13 residues. V dropped 5 bases and J dropped 4; count of bases not matched to a gene: 4. Per germline, CDR1 SNHLY and CDR2 FYNNEI. The CDR3 here is CASSYGTIETQYF. The CDR3 nucleotides are TGTGCCAGCAGTTACGGGACTATAGAGACCCAGTACTTC.

V gene TRBV7-9 combines with J gene TRBJ2-5; D is uncertain. CDR3 length: 13 amino acids. V lost 3 bases, J lost 2 bases, and 7 bases lay in between. Germline V gene sequence: CDR1 SEHNR, CDR2 FQNEAQ (reference sequence). CDR3 in amino acids: CASSLPPQETQYF. For the CDR3, the DNA is TGTGCCAGCAGCTTGCCACCACAAGAGACCCAGTACTTC. The entire variable domain, with the rest obtained from reference TRBV7-9 and TRBJ2-5, is as follows: DTGVSQNPRHKITKRGQNVTFRCDPISEHNRLYWYRQTLGQGPEFLTYFQNEAQLEKSRLLSDRFSAERPKGSFSTLEIQRTEQGDSAMYLCASSLPPQETQYFGPGTRLLVL.

The chain combines TRBV19 with TRBJ2-7; the D gene could be TRBD1 or TRBD2 (6 bases each). Germline CDR1 is LNHDA and CDR2 is SQIVND (reference sequence). The V end was cut by 3 bases, the J end by 2 bases, with 14 bases between. This CDR3 region has 15 residues. Here the CDR3 reads CASSIPGAVAYEQYF. The CDR3 nucleotides are TGTGCCAGTAGTATCCCGGGGGCGGTGGCCTACGAGCAGTACTTC. Variable domain in full (rest from reference TRBV19 and TRBJ2-7): DGGITQSPKYLFRKEGQNVTLSCEQNLNHDAMYWYRQDPGQGLRLIYYSQIVNDFQKGDIAEGYSVSREKKESFPLTVTSAQKNPTAFYLCASSIPGAVAYEQYFGPGTRLTVT.